This TCR beta chain comes out of a study of response to subunit inactivated influenza vaccine. Findings and caveats of the study: That few new T cells are recruited by each seasonal influenza vaccination was the authors' suggestion.

TCRdb analysed the RT-PCR reads with MiXCR anew, one entry per CDR3 protein. The sample yields a few hundred thousand distinct CDR3 sequences, roughly 15% seen once. This clonotype was picked up many times. The antigen remains undetermined. Germline lookup yields CDR1 SGHRS and CDR2 YFSETQ. The CDR3 covers 13 residues. V was shortened by 5 bases and J by 1 base, with 10 bases between the two germline ends. This chain joins TRBV5-1 and TRBJ2-7; D uncertain. The source is a man aged 45 to 65 who received an inactivated influenza vaccine. Specimen: PBMCs from blood, collected 11 to 12 days after vaccination. This CDR3 is CASRLDRSYEQYF. In nucleotides, the CDR3 is TGCGCCAGCAGACTGGACCGATCCTACGAGCAGTACTTC.